These 18 T cell receptor beta chains originate from one sample sequenced in a study of blood T cell repertoires in COVID-19. Here immunoSEQ multiplex PCR was the method, and the copy in TCRdb shows in-frame clones only, minus some. The table records 110,000 to 150,000 clones, 60% to 85% of them present only once. Sequenced sample: peripheral blood. The receptors derive from a man aged 45-60 years with active or convalescent COVID-19.

This sequence joins TRBV9 and TRBJ1-4; D possibly corresponds to TRBD1 (5 bases). Germline loops: CDR1 SGDLS, CDR2 YYNGEE. V shed 0 bases and J shed 5 bases, with 11 bases lying between them. The CDR3 consists of 15 residues. The chain's CDR3 is CASSVGTGVNEKLFF. CDR3 DNA: TGTGCCAGCAGCGTAGGAACAGGAGTGAATGAAAAACTGTTTTTT.

The V gene is TRBV4-2, the J gene TRBJ2-5, with D possibly matching TRBD2 (7 bases). Germline V lookup: CDR1 LGHNA, CDR2 YNFKEQ. The CDR3 runs to 13 residues. Trimming pared 4 bases from V and 5 bases from J, leaving 11 bases between. The CDR3 region is CASSREGEETQYF. The DNA of the CDR3 is TGTGCCAGCAGCCGGGAGGGGGAGGAGACCCAGTACTTC.

This clone showed up just a few times. The chain joins TRBV9 to TRBJ2-7; TRBD2 is a possible D gene (6 bases). The CDR3 sequence is 15 residues long. With 0 bases removed from V and 0 bases from J, the gap between germline ends came to 10 bases. From germline, CDR1 is SGDLS and CDR2 YYNGEE. The CDR3 is CASSVDAGYSYEQYF. CDR3 in DNA: TGTGCCAGCAGCGTAGACGCGGGGTACTCCTACGAGCAGTACTTC.

This clone has more than one count but fewer than ten. The V gene is TRBV24-1, the J gene TRBJ1-5, with 7 bases identical to TRBD1. The CDR3 length is 18 residues. The germline CDR1 and CDR2 sequences are KGHDR and SFDVKD. V lost 3 bases and J lost 2; bases outside the gene matches: 12. The CDR3 region is CATSDPTGDIFGNQPQHF. CDR3 in DNA: TGTGCCACCAGTGATCCTACAGGGGATATTTTCGGCAATCAGCCCCAGCATTTT.

This clone was counted only a few times. The genes are TRBV20-1 and TRBJ2-1, with a weak D call TRBD1 (5 bases). Trimming cost V 3 bases and J 8 bases, with 11 bases left between them. The length of the CDR3 is 12 residues. Per the germline V gene, CDR1 is DFQATT and CDR2 is SNEGSKA (reference sequence). CDR3 sequence (DNA): TGCAGTGCTAGTGCCAGGGTCGATGAGCAGTTCTTC. This translates into CSASARVDEQFF.

The rearrangement uses TRBV5-1 and TRBJ1-1; possibly TRBD1 for D (5 bases). Germline CDR1 reads SGHRS; CDR2 reads YFSETQ. Trimming left V 4 bases short and J 4 bases short, with 14 bases between. The CDR3 covers 14 residues. CDR3 DNA sequence: TGCGCCAGCAGCGAATACAGGTTGAGCACTGAAGCTTTCTTT. This translates into CASSEYRLSTEAFF. The complete variable domain, with remaining parts taken from reference TRBV5-1 and TRBJ1-1, reads KAGVTQTPRYLIKTRGQQVTLSCSPISGHRSVSWYQQTPGQGLQFLFEYFSETQRNKGNFPGRFSGRQFSNSRSEMNVSTLELGDSALYLCASSEYRLSTEAFFGQGTRLTVV.

This chain joins TRBV10-3 and TRBJ2-5, with TRBD1 identical over 10 bases. Germline values: CDR1 ENHRY, CDR2 SYGVKD. The CDR3 totals 16 residues. The junction had 5 bases not matched to a gene; V was cut back by 3 bases and J by 1 base. CDR3 bases: TGTGCCATCAGTGACAGGGACAGGGGCACCCAAGAGACCCAGTACTTC. Its translation is CAISDRDRGTQETQYF.

The rearrangement links TRBV1 to TRBJ1-6; the tabulated D call, TRBD1, remains unverified against the DNA. TRBV1 is listed as a pseudogene. The CDR3 has 20 residues. CDR3 residues: CTSSPGRGTGGSSYNSPLHF. In DNA form, the CDR3 reads TGCACCAGCAGCCCGGGAAGGGGGACAGGGGGCAGCTCCTATAATTCACCCCTCCACTTT.

V usage is TRBV28 and J usage is TRBJ2-1; 7 nucleotides line up with TRBD2. Losses at the gene ends were 3 bases for V and 2 bases for J; bases not matched to a gene: 4. The germline V gene has CDR1 MDHEN and CDR2 SYDVKM. The CDR3 consists of 15 residues. CDR3 amino acids: CASSFGGRAYNEQFF. The CDR3, as DNA: TGTGCCAGCAGTTTTGGAGGGAGGGCCTACAATGAGCAGTTCTTC.

The chain links TRBV2 to TRBJ2-1, with 7 bases that match TRBD1. The V segment lost 7 bases and the J segment 3 bases; nucleotides outside the gene matches: 6. Germline V gene data show CDR1 as SNHLY and CDR2 as FYNNEI. The CDR3 contains 14 residues. The CDR3 DNA follows: TGTGCCAGCATCCCGGGACAGAGCTACAATGAGCAGTTCTTC. Its protein product is CASIPGQSYNEQFF. The variable domain in full, completed from reference TRBV2 and TRBJ2-1, reads EPEVTQTPSHQVTQMGQEVILRCVPISNHLYFYWYRQILGQKVEFLVSFYNNEISEKSEIFDDQFSVERPDGSNFTLKIRSTKLEDSAMYFCASIPGQSYNEQFFGPGTRLTVL.

The chain's CDR3 is CAINRGRGHGYTF. DNA of the CDR3: TGTGCCATCAATAGGGGCAGGGGGCATGGCTACACCTTC. The genes are TRBV6-5 and TRBJ1-2; TRBD1 matches at 8 bases. Germline CDR1 is MNHEY and CDR2 is SVGAGI. The length of the CDR3 is 13 residues. J gave up 6 bases and V 10 bases, and 10 bases lay outside the gene matches.

The chain links TRBV7-2 to TRBJ2-1; D may be TRBD2 (6 bases). Trimming removed 1 base at V and 0 bases at J, with 13 bases between. Germline CDR1 reads SGHTA; CDR2 reads FQGNSA. The CDR3 covers 17 residues. The CDR3 nucleotides are TGTGCCAGCAGCTTAGGGCTGGGGGGAGGCTCCTACAATGAGCAGTTCTTC. This translates into CASSLGLGGGSYNEQFF.

V and J are TRBV5-4 and TRBJ2-7, with D possibly matching TRBD1 (6 bases). The germline V gene encodes CDR1 SGHNT and CDR2 YYREEE (reference sequence). With 4 bases removed from V and 0 bases from J, the gap between germline ends came to 17 bases. The CDR3 extends over 16 amino acids. The CDR3 reads CASSQNRDIDSYEQYF. As DNA, the CDR3 is TGTGCCAGCAGCCAAAACCGGGACATCGACTCCTACGAGCAGTACTTC.

This chain connects TRBV18 to TRBJ2-7, with D tentatively TRBD1 (6 bases). The CDR3 consists of 13 residues. V gave up 3 bases and J gave up 4 bases, with 10 bases separating them. From germline, CDR1 is KGHSH and CDR2 LQKENI. Here the CDR3 DNA reads TGTGCCAGCTCACCCAGGGGTGCTTACGAGCAGTACTTC. Its translation is CASSPRGAYEQYF.

The chain recombines TRBV6-1 with TRBJ1-4; D unclear. The CDR3 length is 14 residues. Trimming cost V 3 bases and J 2 bases, with 7 bases left between them. The V gene's germline CDR1 is MNHNS and CDR2 SASEGT. The CDR3 region has the DNA TGTGCCAGCAGTGACGGGTGGACTAATGAAAAACTGTTTTTT. This codes for CASSDGWTNEKLFF.

This clone occurred once. The chain couples TRBV6-6 to TRBJ2-3; TRBD1 matches 8 bases. CDR1 is MNHNY and CDR2 is SVGAGI in the germline V gene (reference sequence). J gave up 7 bases and V 2 bases, and 8 bases lay outside the gene matches. The CDR3 totals 15 residues. CDR3 sequence: CASSYLGQGANTQYF. CDR3 in DNA: TGTGCCAGCAGTTACCTTGGGCAGGGGGCGAATACGCAGTATTTT.

This clone is a singleton in its sample. The gene calls are TRBV5-8 and TRBJ1-4; tentative D call: TRBD1 (6 bases). Germline V gene lookup returns CDR1 SGHTS and CDR2 YDEGEE. Trimming shortened V by 4 bases and J by 0 bases, and 13 bases separated the two germline ends. This CDR3 region has 16 residues. CDR3 in amino acids: CASSIGQLATNEKLFF. CDR3 nucleotides: TGTGCCAGCAGCATCGGACAGCTTGCAACTAATGAAAAACTGTTTTTT.

This chain joins TRBV28 and TRBJ2-1; no reliable D call. From germline, CDR1 is MDHEN and CDR2 SYDVKM. Trimming left V 6 bases short and J 6 bases short, with 9 bases between. The CDR3 runs 12 residues. CDR3 nucleotides: TGTGCCAGCAGCCTCTTATTCAATGAGCAGTTCTTC. It encodes CASSLLFNEQFF.